The 21 T cell receptor beta chains in this list originate from one sample, sequenced in a study of T-cell reconstitution after alpha-beta-depleted transplantation in children. For TCRbeta, the library was prepared with unique molecular identifiers. Each CDR3 protein is one row after TCRdb ran MiXCR on the PCR reads. The sample yields about 870,000 distinct CDR3 sequences, roughly 15% seen once. Sequenced material: PBMCs, mostly from graft donor cells, taken 360 days after TCRalphabeta/CD19-depleted stem cell transplant. These receptors came from a male patient younger than 18 who had a stem cell transplant for acute lymphoblastic leukemia, so the T cells may come from the graft donor.

This clonotype came up a few times. V is TRBV12-3 or TRBV12-4 and J is TRBJ2-2; no clear D. The CDR3 is made up of 13 amino acids. The V and J ends lost 3 bases and 5 bases respectively, with 7 bases between them. The DNA for the CDR3 is TGTGCCAGCAGTTTCATCGAGACCGGGGAGCTGTTTTTT. It specifies CASSFIETGELFF.

This chain connects TRBV5-1 to TRBJ2-1, with D uncertain. V lost 4 bases, J lost 0 bases, and 8 bases lay in between. Per the germline V gene, CDR1 is SGHRS and CDR2 is YFSETQ. The CDR3 covers 14 residues. The CDR3 nucleotides read TGCGCCAGCAGCGCCCCGGGCTCCTACAATGAGCAGTTCTTC. This translates into CASSAPGSYNEQFF.

This clonotype was observed a few times. This rearrangement joins TRBV29-1 to TRBJ2-1; D is possibly TRBD1 (6 bases). Germline lookup yields CDR1 SQVTM and CDR2 ANQGSEA. Deletions cut 6 bases from V and 0 bases from J, with 9 bases between. This CDR3 contains 13 residues. In DNA, the CDR3 is TGCAGCGTGCGACAGGACTCCTACAATGAGCAGTTCTTC. It codes for CSVRQDSYNEQFF.

This clonotype was seen ten or more times. The rearrangement links TRBV2 to TRBJ1-2; weak D call: TRBD1 (5 bases). Germline V gene lookup returns CDR1 SNHLY and CDR2 FYNNEI. The CDR3 is 12 amino acids. V lost 9 bases and J lost 5, with 13 bases in between. The CDR3 loop reads CASRRDHYGYTF. The CDR3 coding sequence is TGTGCCAGTCGAAGGGACCATTATGGCTACACCTTC.

This clonotype was seen a few times. The chain couples TRBV12-3 or TRBV12-4 to TRBJ1-5, with D possibly TRBD1 on 5 matching bases. CDR3 size: 15 residues. Deletions cut 7 bases from V and 5 bases from J, with 18 bases between. Here the CDR3 DNA reads TGTGCCAGCACCCTAGGGGACGTCCAGGATCAGCCCCAGCATTTT. It encodes CASTLGDVQDQPQHF.

This clonotype was seen only a few times. The rearrangement links TRBV27 to TRBJ1-1; D is unresolved. The germline V gene encodes CDR1 MNHEY and CDR2 SMNVEV (reference sequence). The CDR3 is made up of 13 amino acids. The V end was cut by 1 base, the J end by 6 bases, with 9 bases between. DNA for the CDR3: TGTGCCAGCAGTTTATTCAGCACAGCTGAAGCTTTCTTT. Amino acids: CASSLFSTAEAFF.

This clonotype was counted a few times. The V call is TRBV7-9, the J call TRBJ2-1; TRBD1 matches at 9 bases. CDR1 and CDR2 (germline): SEHNR, FQNEAQ (reference sequence). Trimming cost V 5 bases and J 9 bases; bases outside gene matches: 2. The CDR3 sequence is 12 residues long. This CDR3 reads CASSGDRVEQFF. The CDR3 DNA sequence: TGTGCCAGCAGCGGGGACAGGGTTGAGCAGTTCTTC.

This clonotype was counted many times. V usage is TRBV18 and J usage is TRBJ2-7; the D is unclear. CDR3 length: 13 residues. V dropped 0 bases and J dropped 6 bases, with 9 bases sitting between them. Germline-derived CDR1 and CDR2 are KGHSH and LQKENI. The DNA of the CDR3 is TGTGCCAGCTCACCACCAGTATCATCCGAGCAGTACTTC. Translation: CASSPPVSSEQYF.

This clonotype was picked up many times. The rearrangement joins TRBV10-1 to TRBJ2-1; D gene uncertain. Germline CDR1 and CDR2: WNHNN and SYGVQD (reference sequence). V lost 7 bases to trimming and J lost 5 bases, with 12 bases between them. The CDR3 runs 13 residues. The chain's CDR3 is CASKTPVDNEQFF. The CDR3 nucleotides are TGCGCCAGCAAAACACCGGTGGACAATGAGCAGTTCTTC.

This chain connects TRBV12-3 or TRBV12-4 to TRBJ2-7; D possibly matches TRBD1 or TRBD2 (6 bases each). Trimming removed 5 bases at V and 13 bases at J, with 15 bases between. The CDR3 has 11 residues. CDR3 bases: TGTGCCAGCAGTCCCCTAGGGGGGCGCTACTTC. Translating it yields CASSPLGGRYF.

The rearrangement links TRBV20-1 to TRBJ1-1; D gene unclear. Germline lookup yields CDR1 DFQATT and CDR2 SNEGSKA (reference sequence). The CDR3 covers 12 residues. Trimming removed 3 bases from V and 4 bases from J, with 9 bases in between. CDR3 nucleotides: TGCAGTGCTAGCGGTGGTTTCACTGAAGCTTTCTTT. Translated: CSASGGFTEAFF.

This sequence joins TRBV11-2 and TRBJ2-1; TRBD2 aligns across 9 bases. This CDR3 is built from 16 residues. From germline, CDR1 is SGHAT and CDR2 FQNNGV. With 5 bases clipped from V and 3 bases from J, the junction kept 8 bases outside the gene matches. As DNA, the CDR3 is TGTGCCAGCAGCCCCTCGACTAGCGGTATCTACAATGAGCAGTTCTTC. Protein sequence: CASSPSTSGIYNEQFF.

This clonotype was seen many times. V gene TRBV4-1 combines with J gene TRBJ2-7; D is ambiguous. V was shortened by 1 base and J by 7 bases, with 14 bases between the two germline ends. Germline values: CDR1 MGHRA, CDR2 YSYEKL. The CDR3 runs 14 residues. CDR3 amino acids: CASSQGSRMGEQYF. CDR3 in DNA: TGCGCCAGCAGCCAAGGCTCTAGGATGGGGGAGCAGTACTTC.

V usage is TRBV29-1 and J usage is TRBJ1-6; D might be TRBD1 (5 bases). Trimming removed 3 bases at V and 10 bases at J, with 13 bases between. This CDR3 spans 13 amino acids. The germline V gene has CDR1 SQVTM and CDR2 ANQGSEA. CDR3 nucleotides: TGCAGCGTTGATTTAGCAGGGCGGTCACCCCTCCACTTT. Encoded protein: CSVDLAGRSPLHF.

This clonotype has at least ten counts. V is TRBV29-1 and J is TRBJ2-7; tentative D call: TRBD1 (5 bases). Per germline, CDR1 SQVTM and CDR2 ANQGSEA. This CDR3 spans 12 amino acids. Trimming took 5 bases from V and 3 from J, leaving 11 bases between them. Written as DNA, the CDR3 is TGCAGCGTTTTCGGACAAAGCTACGAGCAGTACTTC. It specifies CSVFGQSYEQYF.

This clonotype was picked up many times. This chain connects TRBV5-1 to TRBJ2-5, with no clear D. Trimming removed 4 bases at V and 2 bases at J, with 9 bases between. Per germline, CDR1 SGHRS and CDR2 YFSETQ. The CDR3 spans 13 residues. In DNA form, the CDR3 reads TGCGCCAGCAGCCCCTGGGGACAAGAGACCCAGTACTTC. Amino acid sequence: CASSPWGQETQYF.

V and J are TRBV20-1 and TRBJ1-6, with D unresolved. Trimming shortened V by 1 base and J by 7 bases, and 11 bases separated the two germline ends. This CDR3 has 14 amino acids. The germline CDR1 and CDR2 sequences are DFQATT and SNEGSKA (reference sequence). For the CDR3, the DNA is TGCAGTGCTAGAGTCGCTGGCGGCAATTCACCCCTCCACTTT. Its protein product is CSARVAGGNSPLHF.

This chain uses TRBV28 with TRBJ1-5; TRBD1 matches 10 bases. This CDR3 has 16 residues. The J segment lost 5 bases and the V segment lost 5 bases, leaving 9 bases of the junction unmatched. Germline CDR1 is MDHEN and CDR2 is SYDVKM. Here the CDR3 reads CASSPLGQGLYQPQHF. The CDR3 DNA is TGTGCCAGCAGTCCCCTGGGACAGGGGCTATATCAGCCCCAGCATTTT. Complete variable domain (other parts from reference TRBV28 and TRBJ1-5): DVKVTQSSRYLVKRTGEKVFLECVQDMDHENMFWYRQDPGLGLRLIYFSYDVKMKEKGDIPEGYSVSREKKERFSLILESASTNQTSMYLCASSPLGQGLYQPQHFGDGTRLSIL.

There are a few counts of this clonotype. J is TRBJ2-5 and V is TRBV4-2; TRBD2 is a possible D gene (5 bases). CDR1 and CDR2 (germline): LGHNA, YNFKEQ. The CDR3 runs to 14 residues. Trimming took off 5 bases at V and 7 bases at J, with 17 bases between the two ends. The CDR3, as DNA: TGTGCCAGCAGCTCCCAGCGGCAAGTGGTGACCCAGTACTTC. As protein: CASSSQRQVVTQYF.

This clonotype was detected a few times. V is TRBV19 and J is TRBJ2-1; D unclear. The V and J ends lost 5 bases and 0 bases respectively, with 14 bases between them. The germline CDR1 and CDR2 sequences are LNHDA and SQIVND (reference sequence). This CDR3 region has 16 residues. CDR3 nucleotide sequence: TGTGCCAGTAGTCCGGGTAGACTGAGCTCCTACAATGAGCAGTTCTTC. As protein: CASSPGRLSSYNEQFF.

The chain recombines TRBV7-3 with TRBJ1-2; 7 bases agree with TRBD1. CDR3 length: 15 residues. Germline V gives CDR1 SGHTA, CDR2 FQGTGA. V lost 6 bases to trimming and J lost 3 bases; unmatched junction nucleotides: 10. The CDR3 loop reads CASSLTGLSDYGYTF. Here the CDR3 DNA reads TGTGCCAGCAGTTTGACAGGGTTATCGGACTATGGCTACACCTTC.